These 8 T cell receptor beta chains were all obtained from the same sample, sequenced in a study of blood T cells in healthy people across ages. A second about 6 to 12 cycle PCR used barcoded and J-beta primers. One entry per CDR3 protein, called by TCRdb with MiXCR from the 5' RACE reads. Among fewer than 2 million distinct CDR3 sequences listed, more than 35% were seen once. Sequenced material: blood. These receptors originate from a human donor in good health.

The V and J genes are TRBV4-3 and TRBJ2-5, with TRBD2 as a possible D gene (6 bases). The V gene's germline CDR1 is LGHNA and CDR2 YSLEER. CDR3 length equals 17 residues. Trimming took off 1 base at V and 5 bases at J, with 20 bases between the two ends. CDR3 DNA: TGCGCCAGCAGCCAAGTTCCTGGGGACTCCGCAGGCGAGACCCAGTACTTC. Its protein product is CASSQVPGDSAGETQYF.

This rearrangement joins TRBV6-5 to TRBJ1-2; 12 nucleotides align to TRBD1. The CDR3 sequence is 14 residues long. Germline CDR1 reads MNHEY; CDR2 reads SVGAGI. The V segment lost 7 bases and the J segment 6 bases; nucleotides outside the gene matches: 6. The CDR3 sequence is CASTRGQGADGYTF. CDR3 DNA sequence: TGTGCCAGCACCCGGGGACAGGGGGCCGATGGCTACACCTTC.

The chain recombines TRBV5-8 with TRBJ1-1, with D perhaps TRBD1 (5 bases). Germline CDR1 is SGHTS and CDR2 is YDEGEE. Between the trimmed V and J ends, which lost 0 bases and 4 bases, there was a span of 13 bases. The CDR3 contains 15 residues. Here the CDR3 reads CASSLGDGGFTEAFF. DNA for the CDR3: TGTGCCAGCAGCTTGGGAGATGGGGGGTTCACTGAAGCTTTCTTT.

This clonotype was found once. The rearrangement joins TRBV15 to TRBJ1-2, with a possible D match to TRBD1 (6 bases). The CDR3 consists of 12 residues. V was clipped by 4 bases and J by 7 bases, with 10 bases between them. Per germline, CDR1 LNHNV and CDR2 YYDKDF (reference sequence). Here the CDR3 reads CATSTGGLGYTF. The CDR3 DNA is TGTGCCACCAGCACTGGGGGCCTTGGCTACACCTTC.

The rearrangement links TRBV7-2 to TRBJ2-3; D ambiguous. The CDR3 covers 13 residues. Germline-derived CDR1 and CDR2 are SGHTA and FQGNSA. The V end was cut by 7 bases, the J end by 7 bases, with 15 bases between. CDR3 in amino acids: CASTQAVLNTQYF. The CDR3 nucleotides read TGTGCCAGCACCCAGGCGGTATTAAATACGCAGTATTTT. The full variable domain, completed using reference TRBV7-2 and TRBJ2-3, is GAGVSQSPSNKVTEKGKDVELRCDPISGHTALYWYRQSLGQGLEFLIYFQGNSAPDKSGLPSDRFSAERTGGSVSTLTIQRTQQEDSAVYLCASTQAVLNTQYFGPGTRLTVL.

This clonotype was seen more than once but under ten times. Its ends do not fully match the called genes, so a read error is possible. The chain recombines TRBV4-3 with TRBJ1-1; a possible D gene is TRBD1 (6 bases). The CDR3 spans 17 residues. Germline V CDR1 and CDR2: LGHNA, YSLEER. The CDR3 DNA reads TGCGTCAGCAGCCAAGTTCCGGGGCGGGGGCTGATTGGAGGAGCTTTCTTT. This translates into CVSSQVPGRGLIGGAFF.

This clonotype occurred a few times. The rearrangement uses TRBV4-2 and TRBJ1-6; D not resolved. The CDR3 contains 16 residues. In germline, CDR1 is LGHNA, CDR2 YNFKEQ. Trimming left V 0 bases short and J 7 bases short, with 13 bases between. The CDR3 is CASSQDPGGRNSPLHF. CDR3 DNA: TGTGCCAGCAGCCAAGATCCAGGAGGTCGAAATTCACCCCTCCACTTT.

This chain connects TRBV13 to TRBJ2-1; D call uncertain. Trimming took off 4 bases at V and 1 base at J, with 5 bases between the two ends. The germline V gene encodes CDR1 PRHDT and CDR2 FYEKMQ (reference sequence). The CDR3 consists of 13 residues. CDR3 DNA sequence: TGTGCCAGCAGCTCCATGTCCTACAATGAGCAGTTCTTC. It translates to CASSSMSYNEQFF.